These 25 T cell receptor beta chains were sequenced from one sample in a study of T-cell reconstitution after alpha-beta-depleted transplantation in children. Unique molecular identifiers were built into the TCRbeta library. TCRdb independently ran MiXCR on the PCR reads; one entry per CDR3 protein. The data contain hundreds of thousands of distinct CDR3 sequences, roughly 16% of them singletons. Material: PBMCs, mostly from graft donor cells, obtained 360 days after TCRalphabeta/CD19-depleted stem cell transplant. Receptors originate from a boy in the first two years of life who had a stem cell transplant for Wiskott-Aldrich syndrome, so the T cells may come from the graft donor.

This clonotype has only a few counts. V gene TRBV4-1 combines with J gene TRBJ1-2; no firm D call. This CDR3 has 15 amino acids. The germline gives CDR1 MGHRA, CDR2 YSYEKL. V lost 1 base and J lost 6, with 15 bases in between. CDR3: CASSQVGQALDGYTF. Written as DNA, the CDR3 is TGCGCCAGCAGCCAAGTAGGGCAAGCATTGGATGGCTACACCTTC.

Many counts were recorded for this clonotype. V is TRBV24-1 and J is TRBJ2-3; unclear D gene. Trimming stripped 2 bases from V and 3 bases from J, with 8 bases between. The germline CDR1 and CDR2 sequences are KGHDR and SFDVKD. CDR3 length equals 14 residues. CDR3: CATSDSAVTDTQYF. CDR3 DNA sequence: TGTGCCACCAGTGATTCGGCGGTAACAGATACGCAGTATTTT.

The CDR3 region is CASSSLAWSDNEQFF. CDR3 DNA sequence: TGCGCCAGCAGCTCGTTAGCGTGGTCCGACAATGAGCAGTTCTTC. The chain has TRBV5-1 and TRBJ2-1; D might be TRBD2 (5 bases). Germline loops: CDR1 SGHRS, CDR2 YFSETQ. V dropped 3 bases and J dropped 5 bases, with 15 bases sitting between them. This CDR3 contains 15 residues.

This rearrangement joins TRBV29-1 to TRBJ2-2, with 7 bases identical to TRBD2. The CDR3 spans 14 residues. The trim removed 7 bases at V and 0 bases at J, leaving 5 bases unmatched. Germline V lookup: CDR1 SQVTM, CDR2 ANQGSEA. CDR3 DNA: TGCAGCGCCGGCGGGACTACGAACACCGGGGAGCTGTTTTTT. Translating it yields CSAGGTTNTGELFF.

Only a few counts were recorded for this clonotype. CDR3 DNA: TGTGCCAGCAGCCAGAGTTATCCTACAGATACGCAGTATTTT. Its protein is CASSQSYPTDTQYF. V is TRBV7-9 and J is TRBJ2-3; D remains ambiguous. Germline V gene sequence: CDR1 SEHNR, CDR2 FQNEAQ (reference sequence). Trimming took off 5 bases at V and 3 bases at J, with 12 bases between the two ends. The CDR3 totals 14 residues.

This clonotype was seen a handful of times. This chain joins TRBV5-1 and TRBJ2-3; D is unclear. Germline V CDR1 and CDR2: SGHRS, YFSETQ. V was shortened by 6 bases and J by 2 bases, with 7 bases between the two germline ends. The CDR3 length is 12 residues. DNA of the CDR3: TGCGCCAGCACCTCCTTCACAGATACGCAGTATTTT. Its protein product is CASTSFTDTQYF.

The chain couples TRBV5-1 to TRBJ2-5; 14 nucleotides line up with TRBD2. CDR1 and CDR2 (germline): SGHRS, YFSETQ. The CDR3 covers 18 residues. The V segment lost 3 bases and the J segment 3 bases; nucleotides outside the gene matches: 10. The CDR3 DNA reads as TGCGCCAGCAGCTCAGGACTAGCGGGAGGCCTCGATGAAGAGACCCAGTACTTC. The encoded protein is CASSSGLAGGLDEETQYF.

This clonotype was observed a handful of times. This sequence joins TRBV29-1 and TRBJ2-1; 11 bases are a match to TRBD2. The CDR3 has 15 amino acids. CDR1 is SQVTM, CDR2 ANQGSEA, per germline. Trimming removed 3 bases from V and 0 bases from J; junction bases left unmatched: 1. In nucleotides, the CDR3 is TGCAGCGTTGATAGCGGGAGGGCCTCCTACAATGAGCAGTTCTTC. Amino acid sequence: CSVDSGRASYNEQFF.

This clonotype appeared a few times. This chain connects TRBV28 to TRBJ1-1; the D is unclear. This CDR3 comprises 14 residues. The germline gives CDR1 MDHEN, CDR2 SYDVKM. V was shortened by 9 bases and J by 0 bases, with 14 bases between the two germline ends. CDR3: CASGLGSMNTEAFF. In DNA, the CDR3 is TGTGCCAGTGGTTTGGGGTCCATGAACACTGAAGCTTTCTTT.

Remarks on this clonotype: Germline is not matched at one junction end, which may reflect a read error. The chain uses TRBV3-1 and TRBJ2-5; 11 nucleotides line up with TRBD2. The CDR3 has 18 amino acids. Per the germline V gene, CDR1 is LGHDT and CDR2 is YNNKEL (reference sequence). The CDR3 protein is CTSSLTTSGRYLQETQYF. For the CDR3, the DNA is TGTACCAGCAGTTTAACAACTAGCGGGAGATACCTACAAGAGACCCAGTACTTC.

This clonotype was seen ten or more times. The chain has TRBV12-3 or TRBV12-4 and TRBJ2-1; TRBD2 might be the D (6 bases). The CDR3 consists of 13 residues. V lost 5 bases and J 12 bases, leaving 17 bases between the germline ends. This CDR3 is CASSPGLVIGQFF. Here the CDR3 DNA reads TGTGCCAGCAGTCCGGGACTGGTCATAGGGCAGTTCTTC.

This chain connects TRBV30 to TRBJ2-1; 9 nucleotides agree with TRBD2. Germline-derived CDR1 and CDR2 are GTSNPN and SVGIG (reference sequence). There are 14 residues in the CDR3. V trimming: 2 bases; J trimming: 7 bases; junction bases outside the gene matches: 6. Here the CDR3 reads CAWSPLLAGNEQFF. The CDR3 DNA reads TGTGCCTGGAGTCCTCTGCTAGCGGGGAATGAGCAGTTCTTC.

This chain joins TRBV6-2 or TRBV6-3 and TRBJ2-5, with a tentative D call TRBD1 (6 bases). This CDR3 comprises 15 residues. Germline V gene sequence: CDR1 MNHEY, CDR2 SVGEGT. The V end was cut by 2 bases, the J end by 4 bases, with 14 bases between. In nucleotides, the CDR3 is TGTGCCAGCAGTTACGAGGGACATCGAGGAGAGACCCAGTACTTC. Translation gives CASSYEGHRGETQYF.

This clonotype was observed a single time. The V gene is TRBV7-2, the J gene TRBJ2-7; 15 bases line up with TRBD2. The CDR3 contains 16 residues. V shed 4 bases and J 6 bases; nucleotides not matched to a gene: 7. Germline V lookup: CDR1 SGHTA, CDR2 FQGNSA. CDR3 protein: CASSSGLAGGRGEQYF. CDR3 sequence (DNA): TGTGCCAGCAGCTCGGGACTAGCGGGAGGAAGGGGCGAGCAGTACTTC.

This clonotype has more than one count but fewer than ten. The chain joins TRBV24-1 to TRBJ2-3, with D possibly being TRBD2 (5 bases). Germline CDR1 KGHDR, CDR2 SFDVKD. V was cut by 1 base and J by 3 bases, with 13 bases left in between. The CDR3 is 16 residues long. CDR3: CATSDFSSRGTDTQYF. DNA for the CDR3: TGTGCCACCAGTGATTTTTCTAGCAGAGGGACAGATACGCAGTATTTT.

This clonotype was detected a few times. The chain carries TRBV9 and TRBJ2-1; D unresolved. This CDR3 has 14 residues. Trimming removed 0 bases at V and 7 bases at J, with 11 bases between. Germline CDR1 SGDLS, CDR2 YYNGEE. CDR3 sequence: CASSVVVEPNEQFF. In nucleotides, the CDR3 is TGTGCCAGCAGCGTAGTCGTAGAGCCGAATGAGCAGTTCTTC.

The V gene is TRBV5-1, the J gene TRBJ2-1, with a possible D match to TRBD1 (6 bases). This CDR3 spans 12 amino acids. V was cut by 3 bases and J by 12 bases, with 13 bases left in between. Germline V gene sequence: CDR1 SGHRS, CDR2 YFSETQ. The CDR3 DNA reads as TGCGCCAGCAGCTCCTATCCAGGGGTGCAGTTCTTC. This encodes CASSSYPGVQFF.

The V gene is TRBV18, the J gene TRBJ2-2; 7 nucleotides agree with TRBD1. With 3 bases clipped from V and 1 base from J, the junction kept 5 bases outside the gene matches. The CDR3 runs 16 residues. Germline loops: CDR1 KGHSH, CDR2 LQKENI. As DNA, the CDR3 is TGTGCCAGCTCACCCGAGACAGGGCGGAACACCGGGGAGCTGTTTTTT. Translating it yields CASSPETGRNTGELFF. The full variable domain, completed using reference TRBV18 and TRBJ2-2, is NAGVMQNPRHLVRRRGQEARLRCSPMKGHSHVYWYRQLPEEGLKFMVYLQKENIIDESGMPKERFSAEFPKEGPSILRIQQVVRGDSAAYFCASSPETGRNTGELFFGEGSRLTVL.

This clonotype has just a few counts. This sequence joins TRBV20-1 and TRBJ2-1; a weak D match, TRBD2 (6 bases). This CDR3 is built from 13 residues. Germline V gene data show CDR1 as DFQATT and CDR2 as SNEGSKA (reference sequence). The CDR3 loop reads CGGSIGPSNEQFF. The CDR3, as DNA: TGCGGGGGGTCTATCGGTCCCTCCAATGAGCAGTTCTTC.

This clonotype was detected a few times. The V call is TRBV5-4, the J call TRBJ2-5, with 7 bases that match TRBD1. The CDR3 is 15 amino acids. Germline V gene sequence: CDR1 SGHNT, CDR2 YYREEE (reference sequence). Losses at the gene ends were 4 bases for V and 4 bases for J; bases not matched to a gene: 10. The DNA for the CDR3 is TGTGCCAGCAGCCCCACGGGACAGAGTGGAGAGACCCAGTACTTC. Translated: CASSPTGQSGETQYF.

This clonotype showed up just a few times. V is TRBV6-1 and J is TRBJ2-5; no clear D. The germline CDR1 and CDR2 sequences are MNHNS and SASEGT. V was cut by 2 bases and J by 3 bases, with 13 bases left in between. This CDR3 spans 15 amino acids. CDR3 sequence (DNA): TGTGCCAGCAGTGAACGGGCCTACATAAAAGAGACCCAGTACTTC. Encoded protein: CASSERAYIKETQYF.

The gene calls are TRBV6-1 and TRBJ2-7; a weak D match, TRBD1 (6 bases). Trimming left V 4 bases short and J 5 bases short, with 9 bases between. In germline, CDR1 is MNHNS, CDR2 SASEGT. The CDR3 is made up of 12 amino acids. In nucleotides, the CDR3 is TGTGCCAGCAGTGGGACAGAAAACGAGCAGTACTTC. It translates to CASSGTENEQYF.

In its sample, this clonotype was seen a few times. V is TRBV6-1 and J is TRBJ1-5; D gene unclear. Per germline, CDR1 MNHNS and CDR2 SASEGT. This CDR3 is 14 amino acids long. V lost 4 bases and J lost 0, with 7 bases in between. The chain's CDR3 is CASSAGDSNQPQHF. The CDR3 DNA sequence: TGTGCCAGCAGTGCTGGGGATAGCAATCAGCCCCAGCATTTT.

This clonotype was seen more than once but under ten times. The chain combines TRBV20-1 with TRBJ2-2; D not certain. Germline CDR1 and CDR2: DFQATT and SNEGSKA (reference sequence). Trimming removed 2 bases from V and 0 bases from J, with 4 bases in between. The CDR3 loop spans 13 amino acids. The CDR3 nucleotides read TGCAGTGCTAGATACACGAACACCGGGGAGCTGTTTTTT. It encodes CSARYTNTGELFF.

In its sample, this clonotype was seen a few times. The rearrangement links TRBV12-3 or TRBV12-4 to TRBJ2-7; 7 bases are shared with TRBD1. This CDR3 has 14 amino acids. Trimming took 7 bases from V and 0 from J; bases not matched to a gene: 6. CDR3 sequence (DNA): TGTGCCAGCAACCACAGGGGTAGCTCCTACGAGCAGTACTTC. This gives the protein CASNHRGSSYEQYF.